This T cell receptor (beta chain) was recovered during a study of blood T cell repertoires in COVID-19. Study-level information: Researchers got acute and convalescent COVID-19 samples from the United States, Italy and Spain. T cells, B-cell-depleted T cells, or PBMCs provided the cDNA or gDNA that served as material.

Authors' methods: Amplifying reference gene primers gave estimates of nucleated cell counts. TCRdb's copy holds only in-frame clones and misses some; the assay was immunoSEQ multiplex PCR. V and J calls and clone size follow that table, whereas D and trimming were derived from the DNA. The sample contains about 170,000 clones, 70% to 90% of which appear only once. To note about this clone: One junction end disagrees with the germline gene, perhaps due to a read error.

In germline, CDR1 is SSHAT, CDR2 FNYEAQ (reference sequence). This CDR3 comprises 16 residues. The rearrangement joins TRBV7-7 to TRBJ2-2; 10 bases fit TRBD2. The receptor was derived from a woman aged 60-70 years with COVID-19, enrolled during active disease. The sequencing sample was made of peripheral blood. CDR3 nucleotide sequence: TGTGCTAGCAGCTTAATAGCGGGAGGCGGTACCGGGGAGCTGTTTTTT. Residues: CASSLIAGGGTGELFF. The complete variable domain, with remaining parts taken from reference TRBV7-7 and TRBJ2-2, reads GAGVSQSPRYKVTKRGQDVTLRCDPISSHATLYWYQQALGQGPEFLTYFNYEAQPDKSGLPSDRFSAERPEGSISTLTIQRTEQRDSAMYRCASSLIAGGGTGELFFGEGSRLTVL.